Listed below are T cell receptor beta chains from one sample, sequenced in a study of identical twins. Each CDR3 protein is one row after TCRdb ran MiXCR on the 5' RACE reads. Of roughly 280,000 distinct CDR3 sequences in the sample, 9.5% were seen once. These data were also filed under a second study, of yellow fever vaccine responses in identical twins.

What was sequenced was CD8+ T cells sorted from blood. These receptors all stem from a woman between 18 and 29 years old in good health. Each CDR3 is given without its conserved first and last residue.

v_gene	j_gene	CDR3aa
TRBV29-1	TRBJ2-7	SVDLTGLGIYEQY
TRBV7-9	TRBJ2-3	ASSLAMASPDTQY
TRBV6-2/TRBV6-3	TRBJ2-7	ASSSTGYRSYEQY
TRBV29-1	TRBJ2-7	SVEDLTSGTTYEQY
TRBV4-3	TRBJ2-3	ATGTGGTDTQY
TRBV11-1	TRBJ2-2	ASSPHAGTSALGTGELF
TRBV20-1	TRBJ2-7	SAAPGQSYEQY
TRBV7-6	TRBJ2-7	ASSLASGSPEQY
TRBV7-9	TRBJ2-6	ASSLYGDSGANVLT
TRBV6-2/TRBV6-3	TRBJ2-5	ASSYVSDRGGETQY
TRBV5-5	TRBJ2-5	ASSFRRAETQY
TRBV18	TRBJ2-7	ASSPPEGDPYEQY
TRBV7-9	TRBJ2-1	ASSFPGASYNEQF
TRBV4-3	TRBJ2-7	ASSQTGMVGSEQY
TRBV11-1	TRBJ2-2	ASSFPLSGRADTGELF
TRBV4-3	TRBJ2-1	ASSQAWSGNYNEQF
TRBV12-3/TRBV12-4	TRBJ2-2	ASSSRDSDLDTGELF
TRBV11-1	TRBJ2-7	ASSPTGVPYEQY
TRBV3-1	TRBJ2-7	ASSQAKGDRHYEQY
TRBV7-6	TRBJ2-7	ASSSGTGFEQY
TRBV5-1	TRBJ2-3	ASSLEGGTDTQY
TRBV7-3	TRBJ2-5	ASSSLGGSQETQY
TRBV14	TRBJ2-4	ASSQWSNIQY
TRBV21-1	TRBJ2-3	ASSKVETSGRDTQY
TRBV29-1	TRBJ2-1	SVEGGSGPTLDEQF
TRBV10-2	TRBJ2-2	ASIVTGNTGELF
TRBV27	TRBJ2-7	ASSLDSPALYEQY
TRBV20-1	TRBJ1-1	SARGRGNTEAF
TRBV29-1	TRBJ2-5	SVEDPGTEKETQY
TRBV6-1	TRBJ2-5	ASSPSGGVQETQY
TRBV7-9	TRBJ2-2	ASSPTIVGTGELF
TRBV19	TRBJ2-5	ATAPGALYQETQY
TRBV3-1	TRBJ2-7	ASSQDDGPGQEQY
TRBV29-1	TRBJ2-1	SVDFRSGETYNEQF
TRBV6-5	TRBJ2-5	ASSYSEGHQETQY
TRBV7-8	TRBJ2-3	ASSLVGGANRQY
TRBV11-2	TRBJ2-3	ASSSTSDLSTDTQY
TRBV11-2	TRBJ2-7	ASSSSSPYEQY
TRBV28	TRBJ2-3	ASRELLAGIEDTQY
TRBV27	TRBJ2-7	ASSWTANSYEQY
TRBV11-1	TRBJ2-3	AERGSGTSDSFTDTQY
TRBV5-1	TRBJ2-2	ASSLWTDDANTGELF
TRBV5-1	TRBJ2-1	ASSLGTSGRKGEQF
TRBV7-8	TRBJ2-1	ASLPGQGINEQF
TRBV20-1	TRBJ2-1	SAIGTDSYNEQF
TRBV11-2	TRBJ2-5	ASSLVGFMETQY
TRBV28	TRBJ2-5	ASSLGDSVQETQY
TRBV6-5	TRBJ2-7	ASSFRDIPYEQY
TRBV14	TRBJ1-2	ASSPRQGKNYGYT
TRBV4-1	TRBJ1-5	ASSQVTGNQPQH
TRBV5-6	TRBJ2-7	ASSEGGGTEQY
TRBV2	TRBJ2-3	ASLGGGTQY
TRBV30	TRBJ1-5	AWSTGVGNQPQH
TRBV2	TRBJ2-2	ASSGTNGELF